The clone carrying this T cell receptor beta chain showed up just a few times. After removal of 3 bases from V and 4 bases from J, the junction contained 10 bases not matched to a gene. CDR1 is SGDLS and CDR2 is YYNGEE in the germline V gene. The CDR3 consists of 16 residues. The sample comes from a study of T cells of healthy individuals. Via MiXCR, TCRdb re-called the 5' RACE reads, giving one row per CDR3 protein. The table includes around 79,000 distinct CDR3 sequences, more than 4.5% detected once. The source of this sequence is a female donor in good health. V is TRBV9 and J is TRBJ1-2; TRBD1 matches 9 bases. The CDR3 protein is CASSDITGTGSYGYTF. The CDR3 DNA reads TGTGCCAGCAGCGACATAACCGGGACAGGGTCCTATGGCTACACCTTC.